The present T cell receptor (beta chain) was sequenced within a study of identical twins (dated by TCRdb to about 2016). Regarding the research as a whole: To test whether fetal clonotypes persist, this study deep-sequenced TCR alpha and beta repertoires from monozygotic twins, from unrelated adults of various ages, and from cord blood. To rule out contamination, replicate twin experiments were performed at different times with different library preparation protocols. What the study reported, not specific to this receptor: Zero-insertion analyses could be partly confounded by invariant T cells such as MAIT and iNKT, although diverse VJ usage argued against such confounding for most clonotypes. Because the same donors could not be followed over many years, the conclusions depended on cross-sectional statistical analysis. Abundant cord blood beta clonotypes carried fewer insertions; young adult naive repertoires showed a weaker similar trend, while memory repertoires showed none. A weaker excess of twin sharing was found in beta out-of-frame sequences because the signal-to-noise ratio was lowered by fewer shared sequences. Out-of-frame TCR alpha sharing in monozygotic twins was systematically underestimated by recombination models, whereas sharing between unrelated individuals was in agreement with the recombination models. Out-of-frame TCR alpha sequences shared between twins showed an excess of low generation-probability sequences compared with coincidental sharing between unrelated individuals.

A distance of 16 bases separates the germline ends of V and J, which lose 0 bases and 13 bases respectively. Including the terminal cysteine and phenylalanine, the CDR3 comprises 13 residues. Just the 39-base CDR3 DNA is kept, in frame starting at base 1. The germline V gene (reference sequence) provides CDR1 DFQATT and CDR2 SNEGSKA. About this clonotype itself: Its antigen is currently not known. No per-base quality is available; no much larger clone lies one base away.

Every donor in the study was a healthy Caucasian. The twin cohort consisted of three pairs of female monozygotic twins, all aged roughly 18 to 29 years. Peripheral blood mononuclear cells were the source from which RNA for the TCR libraries was isolated. Libraries were constructed by 5' RACE. The sequencer listed for this sample is Illumina HiSeq 2000. Template switching introduced a universal primer binding site; the final cDNA contained a unique molecular identifier, enabling accurate counting of TCR cDNA molecules. Specific primers in the conserved constant-segment region were used to synthesize first-strand cDNA for the TCR alpha and beta chains. To control for contamination, every cDNA library was double barcoded, receiving both a SMART-Mk sample barcode and Illumina barcodes. Two successive PCR steps introduced TruSeq adapter sequences along with Illumina sample barcodes. Sequencing of the TCR alpha and beta cDNA libraries was done on the Illumina HiSeq platform using custom primers. The authors processed their data as follows. MiGEC was used to process raw reads and extract unique molecular identifiers, and MiXCR was used to find CDR3 positions. Recombination models were inferred per individual with the repgenHMM and IGoR tools using an EM algorithm. Shared clonotype analysis was performed with the tcR package in R, normalizing sharing by the product of cloneset sizes. To study raw recombination without the effects of thymic and clonal selection, out-of-frame nonproductive sequences were analyzed. TCRdb handled the public reads itself, with Q25 trimming in fastp and clone calling in MiXCR, and kept productive beta chains. Rows are unified per CDR3 protein, each entry keeping the most common DNA and genes. In this record, the V and J calls reflect TCRdb's handling and not the investigators' own analysis. The sample profile shows around 680,000 distinct CDR3 sequences; 8.6% of them were found once. The leading ten clones occupy approximately 0.89% of the sample.

The sample also formed part of further work on yellow fever vaccine responses in identical twins. As the second paper documents: According to the authors, the vaccine-induced T cell response in identical twins seemed to be partly convergent and partly specific to each individual. In the study, vaccine-responding T cell clones were precisely tracked in identical twins.

In this chain, TRBV20-1 is recombined with TRBJ2-1; a confident D gene designation cannot be given. This sequence originates from a woman under 30 in good health. Sequences were obtained from PBMCs. The CDR3 corresponds to CSARDPRAGPQFF. The DNA reads as follows: TGCAGTGCTAGAGATCCCAGAGCCGGGCCACAGTTCTTC.